The 6 T cell receptor beta chains given below trace back to one sample, sequenced in a study of blood T cell repertoires in COVID-19. TCRdb's copy holds only in-frame clones and misses some; the assay was immunoSEQ multiplex PCR. The sample has just over 250,000 clones, approximately 92% seen once. The material sequenced was peripheral blood. Receptors originate from a person aged 18-35 years with COVID-19, enrolled during active disease.

The J gene is TRBJ1-6, the V gene TRBV6-5, with TRBD1 as a possible D gene (6 bases). Per germline, CDR1 MNHEY and CDR2 SVGAGI. The germline V and J ends were trimmed by 7 bases and 0 bases, with 10 bases remaining between them. The CDR3 contains 15 residues. This CDR3 reads CASISQGSYNSPLHF. The CDR3 nucleotides read TGTGCCAGCATTTCACAGGGCTCCTATAATTCACCCCTCCACTTT.

The chain is built from TRBV21-1 and TRBJ1-4; the table's D call of TRBD1 was not tested on the DNA. TRBV21-1 is listed as a pseudogene. This CDR3 contains 17 residues. The CDR3 reads CASSKVTGPVSNEKLFF. In DNA form, the CDR3 reads TGTGCCAGCAGCAAGGTCACAGGGCCCGTGTCTAATGAAAAACTGTTTTTT.

The chain carries TRBV19 and TRBJ2-7; TRBD1 matches at 8 bases. CDR3 size: 15 residues. V dropped 1 base and J dropped 5; count of bases not matched to a gene: 7. The V gene's germline CDR1 is LNHDA and CDR2 SQIVND (reference sequence). CDR3 region: CASSIVGRGLNEQYF. The CDR3 DNA sequence: TGTGCCAGTAGTATAGTGGGCAGGGGGCTAAACGAGCAGTACTTC.

This chain uses TRBV4-2 with TRBJ1-6; D is perhaps TRBD1 (6 bases). This CDR3 comprises 17 residues. The V and J ends lost 0 bases and 8 bases respectively, with 17 bases between them. Germline lookup yields CDR1 LGHNA and CDR2 YNFKEQ. As DNA, the CDR3 is TGTGCCAGCAGCCAAGAAATCCCAGGGGCTAGGGATTCACCCCTCCACTTT. Translating gives CASSQEIPGARDSPLHF.

V usage is TRBV9 and J usage is TRBJ2-3; D is ambiguous. CDR3 size: 12 residues. Trimming stripped 0 bases from V and 4 bases from J, with 3 bases between. Germline V gene sequence: CDR1 SGDLS, CDR2 YYNGEE. DNA for the CDR3: TGTGCCAGCAGCGTAGCATCAGATACGCAGTATTTT. Residues: CASSVASDTQYF.

The rearrangement joins TRBV3-1 (or the pseudogene TRBV3-2) to TRBJ2-1; unclear D gene. The CDR3 length is 16 residues. Trimming took off 0 bases at V and 0 bases at J, with 9 bases between the two ends. CDR1 and CDR2 from the germline V gene are LGHDT and YNNKEL (reference sequence). The CDR3 is CASSQEAAHSYNEQFF. The CDR3 DNA reads as TGTGCCAGCAGCCAAGAGGCGGCCCACTCCTACAATGAGCAGTTCTTC.